A selection of T cell receptor beta chains follows, all from one sample in a study of beta chain features in type 1 diabetes. Measured with immunoSEQ multiplex PCR; TCRdb has only the in-frame clones, and not every one. The table lists approximately 470,000 clones, approximately 31% of them singletons. Sequencing input: naive CD4+ T cells from blood. These receptors originate from a man younger than 30 in good health. Each CDR3 is given with its conserved first and last residue.

v_gene	j_gene	CDR3aa
TRBV30	TRBJ2-2	CAWSSTGVATGELFF
TRBV29-1	TRBJ2-3	CSGDVRGLADTQYF
TRBV7-9	TRBJ2-3	CASSLRGASTDTQYF
TRBV5-1	TRBJ2-7	CASSLQASSYEQYF
TRBV29-1	TRBJ2-1	CSVVPVNNEQFF
TRBV28	TRBJ2-7	CGDQGGSAYEQYF
TRBV28	TRBJ2-1	CASSFPPAGVYNEQFF
TRBV30	TRBJ1-2	CATLSGRVYGYTF
TRBV29-1	TRBJ2-7	CSVRGGRADDEQYF
TRBV4-2	TRBJ2-3	CASSQDSSDTQYF
TRBV5-6	TRBJ1-1	CASNRGLATEAFF
TRBV29-1	TRBJ1-1	CSVNRVLMNTEAFF
TRBV19	TRBJ2-5	CASNRVREETQYF
TRBV7-3	TRBJ2-1	CASSRGAASYNEQFF
TRBV30	TRBJ2-1	CAWGVGQGYNEQFF
TRBV4-1	TRBJ2-7	CASSQPDPDYEQYF
TRBV7-2	TRBJ2-1	CASSLASSGRNEQFF
TRBV5-6	TRBJ2-3	CASTPVGVDTQYF
TRBV9	TRBJ2-1	CASSASGTVVYNEQFF
TRBV29-1	TRBJ2-7	CSATKPLNYEQYF
TRBV5-4	TRBJ2-2	CASSPGTSGSNTGELFF
TRBV15	TRBJ2-5	CATSRGSSTETQYF
TRBV29-1	TRBJ2-7	CSVRQGGGGEQYF
TRBV2	TRBJ2-3	CATPAGGPSTDTQYF
TRBV30	TRBJ1-5	CAWTRTYTDQPQHF
TRBV7-9	TRBJ2-3	CASSPTLARTDTQYF
TRBV28	TRBJ2-1	CASSVSGSLGNEQFF
TRBV30	TRBJ1-2	CAWSVPPRDSGVIYGYTF